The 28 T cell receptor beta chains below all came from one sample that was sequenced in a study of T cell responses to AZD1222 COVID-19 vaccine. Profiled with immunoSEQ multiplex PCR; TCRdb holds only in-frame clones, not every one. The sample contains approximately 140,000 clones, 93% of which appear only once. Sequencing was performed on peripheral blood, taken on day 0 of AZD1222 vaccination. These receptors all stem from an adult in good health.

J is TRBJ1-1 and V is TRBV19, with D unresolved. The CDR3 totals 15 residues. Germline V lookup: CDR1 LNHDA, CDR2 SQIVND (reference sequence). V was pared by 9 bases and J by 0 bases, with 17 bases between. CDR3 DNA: TGTGCCAGCCACATCCGGGATGGCATGAACACTGAAGCTTTCTTT. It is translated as CASHIRDGMNTEAFF.

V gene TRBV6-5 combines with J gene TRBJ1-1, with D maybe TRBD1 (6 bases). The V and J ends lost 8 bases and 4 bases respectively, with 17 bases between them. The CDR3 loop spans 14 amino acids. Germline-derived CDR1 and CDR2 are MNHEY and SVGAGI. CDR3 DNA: TGTGCCAGCCAAGGGGGGACAACGGGCACTGAAGCTTTCTTT. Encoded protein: CASQGGTTGTEAFF.

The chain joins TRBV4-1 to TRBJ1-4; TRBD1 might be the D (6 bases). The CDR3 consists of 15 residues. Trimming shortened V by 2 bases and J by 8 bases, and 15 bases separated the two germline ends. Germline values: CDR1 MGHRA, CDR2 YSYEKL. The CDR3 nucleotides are TGCGCCAGCAGCCAACGGACCAGGGGAGGGGAAAAACTGTTTTTT. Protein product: CASSQRTRGGEKLFF.

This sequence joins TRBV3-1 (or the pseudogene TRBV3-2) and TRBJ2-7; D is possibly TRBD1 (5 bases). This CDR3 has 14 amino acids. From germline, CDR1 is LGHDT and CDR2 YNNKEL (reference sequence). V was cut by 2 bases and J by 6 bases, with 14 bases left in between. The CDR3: CASSQLNSGLEQYF. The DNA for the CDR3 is TGTGCCAGCAGCCAATTGAACTCAGGGCTCGAGCAGTACTTC.

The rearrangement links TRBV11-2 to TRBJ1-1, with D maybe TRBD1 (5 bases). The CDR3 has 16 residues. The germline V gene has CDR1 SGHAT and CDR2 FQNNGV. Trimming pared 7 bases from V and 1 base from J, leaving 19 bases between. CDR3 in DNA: TGTGCCAGCAAGGGCATTCGGGGACCCGCGAACACTGAAGCTTTCTTT. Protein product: CASKGIRGPANTEAFF.

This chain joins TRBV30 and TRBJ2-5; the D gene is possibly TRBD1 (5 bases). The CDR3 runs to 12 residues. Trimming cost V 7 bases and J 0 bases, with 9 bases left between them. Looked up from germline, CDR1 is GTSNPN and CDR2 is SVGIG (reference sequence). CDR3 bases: TGTGCCTTGGGGCCAGACCAAGAGACCCAGTACTTC. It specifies CALGPDQETQYF.

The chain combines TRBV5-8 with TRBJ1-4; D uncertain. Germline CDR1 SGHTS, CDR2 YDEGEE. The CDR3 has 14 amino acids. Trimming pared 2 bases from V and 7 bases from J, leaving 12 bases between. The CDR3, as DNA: TGTGCCAGCAGCTTAGCAGGAGGTAGTGAAAAACTGTTTTTT. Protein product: CASSLAGGSEKLFF.

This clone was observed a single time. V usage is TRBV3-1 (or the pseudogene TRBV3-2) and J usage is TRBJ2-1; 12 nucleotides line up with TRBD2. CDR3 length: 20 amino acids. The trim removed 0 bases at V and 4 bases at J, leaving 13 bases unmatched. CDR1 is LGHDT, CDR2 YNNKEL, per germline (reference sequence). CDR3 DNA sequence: TGTGCCAGCAGCCAAGAACCAGGGCTAGCGGGGGGGCTTACTTACAATGAGCAGTTCTTC. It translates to CASSQEPGLAGGLTYNEQFF.

CDR3 amino acids: CASSPRQGRDYGYTF. CDR3 DNA: TGTGCCAGCAGCCCTAGACAGGGGAGAGACTATGGCTACACCTTC. This chain joins TRBV11-1 and TRBJ1-2; 8 nucleotides match TRBD1. This CDR3 is built from 15 residues. Looked up from germline, CDR1 is SGHAT and CDR2 is FQDESV (reference sequence). The V gene end was trimmed by 5 bases and the J gene end by 3 bases; junction bases not matched to a gene: 8.

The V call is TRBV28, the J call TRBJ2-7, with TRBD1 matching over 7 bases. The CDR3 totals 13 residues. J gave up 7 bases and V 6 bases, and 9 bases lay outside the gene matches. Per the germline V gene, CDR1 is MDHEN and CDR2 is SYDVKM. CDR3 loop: CASSLGTVGEQYF. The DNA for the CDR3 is TGTGCCAGCAGCTTAGGGACAGTGGGTGAGCAGTACTTC.

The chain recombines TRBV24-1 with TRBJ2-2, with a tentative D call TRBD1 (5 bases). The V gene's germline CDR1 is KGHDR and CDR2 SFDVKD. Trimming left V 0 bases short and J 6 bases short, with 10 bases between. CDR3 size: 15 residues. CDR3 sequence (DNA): TGTGCCACCAGTGATTTGAAGGGGTGGGCCGGGGAGCTGTTTTTT. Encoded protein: CATSDLKGWAGELFF.

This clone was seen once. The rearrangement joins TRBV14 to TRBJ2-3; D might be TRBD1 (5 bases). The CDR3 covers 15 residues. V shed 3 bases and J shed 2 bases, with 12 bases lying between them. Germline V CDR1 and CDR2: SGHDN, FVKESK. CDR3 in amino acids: CASSHRAGPTDTQYF. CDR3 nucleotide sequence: TGTGCCAGCAGCCATAGGGCAGGGCCCACAGATACGCAGTATTTT.

The CDR3 reads CASKHMRNNSPLHF. DNA of the CDR3: TGTGCCAGCAAGCACATGAGGAATAATTCACCCCTCCACTTT. The chain links TRBV7-2 to TRBJ1-6; D uncertain. V lost 7 bases and J 5 bases, leaving 12 bases between the germline ends. This CDR3 spans 14 amino acids. CDR1 SGHTA and CDR2 FQGNSA come from the germline V gene. The full variable domain, completed using reference TRBV7-2 and TRBJ1-6, is GAGVSQSPSNKVTEKGKDVELRCDPISGHTALYWYRQSLGQGLEFLIYFQGNSAPDKSGLPSDRFSAERTGGSVSTLTIQRTQQEDSAVYLCASKHMRNNSPLHFGNGTRLTVT.

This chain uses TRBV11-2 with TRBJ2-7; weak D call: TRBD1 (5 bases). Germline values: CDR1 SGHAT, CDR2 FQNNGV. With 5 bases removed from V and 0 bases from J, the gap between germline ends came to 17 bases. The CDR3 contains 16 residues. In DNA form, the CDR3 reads TGTGCCAGCAGCGGGGCTGGTTTGTGGCTCTCCTACGAGCAGTACTTC. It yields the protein CASSGAGLWLSYEQYF.

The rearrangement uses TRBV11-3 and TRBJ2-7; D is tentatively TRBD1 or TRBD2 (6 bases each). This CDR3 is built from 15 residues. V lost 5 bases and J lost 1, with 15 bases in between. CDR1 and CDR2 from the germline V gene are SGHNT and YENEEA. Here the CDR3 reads CASSPGRGPSYEQYF. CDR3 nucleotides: TGTGCCAGCAGCCCAGGCCGGGGGCCTTCCTACGAGCAGTACTTC.

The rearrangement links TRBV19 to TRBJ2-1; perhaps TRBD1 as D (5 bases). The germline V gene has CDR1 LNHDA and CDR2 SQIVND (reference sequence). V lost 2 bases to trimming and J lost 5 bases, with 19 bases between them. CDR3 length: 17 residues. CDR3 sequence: CASSISLGQPWDNEQFF. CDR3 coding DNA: TGTGCCAGTAGTATATCTTTGGGGCAGCCCTGGGACAATGAGCAGTTCTTC.

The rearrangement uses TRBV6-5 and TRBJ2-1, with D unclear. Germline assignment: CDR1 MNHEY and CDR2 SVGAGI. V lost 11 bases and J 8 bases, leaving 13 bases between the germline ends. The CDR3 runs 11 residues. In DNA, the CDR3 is TGTGCCGCCGTATGGAACGATGAGCAGTTCTTC. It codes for CAAVWNDEQFF.

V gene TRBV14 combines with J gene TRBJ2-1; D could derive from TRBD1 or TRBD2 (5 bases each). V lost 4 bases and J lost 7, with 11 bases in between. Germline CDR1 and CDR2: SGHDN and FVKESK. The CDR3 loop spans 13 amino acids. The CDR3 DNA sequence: TGTGCCAGCAGCCCGGGACGCAGAAATGAGCAGTTCTTC. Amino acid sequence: CASSPGRRNEQFF.

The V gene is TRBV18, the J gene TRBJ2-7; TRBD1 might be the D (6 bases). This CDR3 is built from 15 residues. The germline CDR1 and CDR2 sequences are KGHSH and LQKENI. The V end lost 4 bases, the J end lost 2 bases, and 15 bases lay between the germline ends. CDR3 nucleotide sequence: TGTGCCAGCTCACGACACCGCGACAGGACCTACGAGCAGTACTTC. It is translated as CASSRHRDRTYEQYF.

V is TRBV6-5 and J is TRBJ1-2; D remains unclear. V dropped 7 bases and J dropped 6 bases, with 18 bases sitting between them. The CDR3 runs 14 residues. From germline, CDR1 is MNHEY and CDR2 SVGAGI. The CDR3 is CASTKIGLSHGYTF. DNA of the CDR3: TGTGCCAGCACCAAAATCGGTCTTTCCCATGGCTACACCTTC.

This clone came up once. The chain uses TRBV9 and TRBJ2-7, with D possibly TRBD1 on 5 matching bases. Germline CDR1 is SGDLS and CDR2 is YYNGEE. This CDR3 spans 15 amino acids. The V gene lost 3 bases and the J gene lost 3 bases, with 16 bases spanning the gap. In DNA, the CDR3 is TGTGCCAGCAGCGCACAGGAAGGGATGGACTACGAGCAGTACTTC. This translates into CASSAQEGMDYEQYF. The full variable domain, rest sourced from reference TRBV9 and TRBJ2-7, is DSGVTQTPKHLITATGQRVTLRCSPRSGDLSVYWYQQSLDQGLQFLIQYYNGEERAKGNILERFSAQQFPDLHSELNLSSLELGDSALYFCASSAQEGMDYEQYFGPGTRLTVT.

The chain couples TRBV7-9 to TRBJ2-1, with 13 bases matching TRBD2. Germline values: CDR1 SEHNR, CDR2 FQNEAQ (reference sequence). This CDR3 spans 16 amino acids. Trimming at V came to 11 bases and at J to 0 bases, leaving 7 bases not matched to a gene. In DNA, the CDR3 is TGTGCCTCGGTACTAGCGGGAGGGAGCTCCTACAATGAGCAGTTCTTC. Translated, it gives CASVLAGGSSYNEQFF.

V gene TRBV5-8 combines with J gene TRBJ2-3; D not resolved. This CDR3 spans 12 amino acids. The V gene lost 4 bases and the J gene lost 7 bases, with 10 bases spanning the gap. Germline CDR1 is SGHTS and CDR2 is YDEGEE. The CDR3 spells CASSRASNTQYF. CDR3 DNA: TGTGCCAGCAGCCGCGCCTCGAATACGCAGTATTTT. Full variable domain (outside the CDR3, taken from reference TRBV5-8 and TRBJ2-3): EAGVTQSPTHLIKTRGQQATLRCSPISGHTSVYWYQQALGLGLQFLLWYDEGEERNRGNFPPRFSGRQFPNYSSELNVNALELEDSALYLCASSRASNTQYFGPGTRLTVL.

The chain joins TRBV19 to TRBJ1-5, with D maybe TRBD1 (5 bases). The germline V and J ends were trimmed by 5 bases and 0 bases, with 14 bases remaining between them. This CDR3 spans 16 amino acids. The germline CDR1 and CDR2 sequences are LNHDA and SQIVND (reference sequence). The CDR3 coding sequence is TGTGCCAGTAGTCCCGGACATATTACTAGCAATCAGCCCCAGCATTTT. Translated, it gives CASSPGHITSNQPQHF.

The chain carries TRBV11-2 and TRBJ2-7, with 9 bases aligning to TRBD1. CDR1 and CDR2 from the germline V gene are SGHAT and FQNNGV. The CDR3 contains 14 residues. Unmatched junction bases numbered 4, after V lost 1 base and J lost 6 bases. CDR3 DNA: TGTGCCAGCAGCTTAGGGACAGGGGTTTTCGAGCAGTACTTC. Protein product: CASSLGTGVFEQYF.

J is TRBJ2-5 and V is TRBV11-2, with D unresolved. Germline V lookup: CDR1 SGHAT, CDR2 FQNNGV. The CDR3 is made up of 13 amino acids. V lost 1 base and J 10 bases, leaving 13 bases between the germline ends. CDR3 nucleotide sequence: TGTGCCAGCAGCTTAGTACCTGAGAGGAACCAGTACTTC. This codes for CASSLVPERNQYF.

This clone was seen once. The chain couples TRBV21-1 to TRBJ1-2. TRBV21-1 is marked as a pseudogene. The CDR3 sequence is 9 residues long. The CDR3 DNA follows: TGTGCCAGCGTCGACGGCTACACCTTC. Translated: CASVDGYTF.

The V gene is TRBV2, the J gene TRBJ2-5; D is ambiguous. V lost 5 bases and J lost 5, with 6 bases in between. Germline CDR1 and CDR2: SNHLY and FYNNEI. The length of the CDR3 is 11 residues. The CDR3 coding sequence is TGTGCCAGCAGTACGAGGGAGACCCAGTACTTC. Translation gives CASSTRETQYF.